This T cell receptor beta chain was profiled in a study of glioma-infiltrating T cells (dated by TCRdb to about 2016). Regarding the research as a whole: TCR alpha- and beta-chain repertoires were sequenced from glioma tissue, non-neoplastic brain tissue and matched peripheral blood mononuclear cells. Each tissue-infiltrating repertoire was compared with the same patient's peripheral blood repertoire to measure divergence between tissue and blood T-cell populations. The paired cohort comprised three low-grade glioma patients, about eight primary glioblastoma patients and three non-glioma patients contributing non-neoplastic brain tissue. Overall study outcomes, separate from this receptor: VJ-independent divergence between tissue and blood was below expectation in non-neoplastic patients but above expectation in all gliomas, especially low-grade gliomas. Very few CDR3 sequences were found to be shared between tissue and blood, and this scarcity was attributed to high CDR3 diversity and limited sampling. Group comparisons were based on small numbers of patients: three non-neoplastic, three low-grade glioma and roughly 8 glioblastoma patients.

This clonotype occurred many times. The antigen it recognizes is unknown. One base away there is no much larger clone; base qualities are not given. The iRepertoire nested amplicon-rescue multiplex PCR (arm-PCR) platform was used to amplify TCR alpha and beta CDR3 regions from RNA. The input for one-step reverse transcription and amplification was about 100-400 ng of either tissue mRNA or PBMC total RNA. Following bead purification, Illumina adapters were added by a secondary multiplex PCR, and the libraries were gel-purified between 200 and 400 bp. Demultiplexing relied on internal 6-nucleotide barcodes carried by the libraries. Libraries were sequenced on an Illumina MiSeq with 2x220 or 2x250 nucleotide paired-end reads. In the original analysis: Paired reads were merged using FLASH 1.2.11 and aligned with BWA-MEM to the GRCh37 human genome, and TRA and TRB reads were then extracted. For V and J assignment, an IMGT-derived reference of cassette sequences and CDR3 motifs that included pseudogenes was used. Three-frame translation of reads was performed, and productive CDR3s were defined as those with a C...FGXG motif and no stop codons. Clonotypes were defined as unique combinations of V-J cassette pair and CDR3 amino acid sequence. Filtering of reads was based on Hamming distance, with the threshold set by the sequence error rate of each sample in mapped regions. TCRdb's own reprocessing of the public reads used fastp at Q25 and MiXCR and kept productive beta chains. Each CDR3 protein appears once, grouped with its most common genes and DNA. In this record, the V and J calls reflect TCRdb's handling and not the investigators' own analysis. This sample comprises some 180,000 distinct CDR3 sequences, about 32% of them detected only once. The top ten hold 20% of the sample.

The V end loses 2 bases and the J end loses 16 bases, and a stretch of 18 bases separates them. The germline V gene sets CDR1 to KGHSH and CDR2 to LQKENI. The CDR3 spans 13 residues, from the cysteine through the phenylalanine. Only the CDR3 DNA is retained, 39 bases long and in frame from the first base. Sample: glioma tissue, nonneoplastic brain tissue, or PBMCs (not recorded which). The sequence is built from TRBV18 and TRBJ2-1; the D gene is possibly TRBD2, with 5 bases matching. This clonotype originated in a human donor with low-grade glioma or glioblastoma, undergoing nonglioma brain surgery, or in good health (not recorded which). The CDR3 here reads CASSPRRADAIFF. The sequence in DNA is TGTGCCAGCTCACCAAGGCGAGCGGACGCTATATTCTTC.